This TCR beta chain was found in a study of blood T cell repertoires in COVID-19. Across the whole study: The origin of the acute and convalescent COVID-19 samples was the United States, Italy and Spain. T cells, B-cell-depleted T cells, or PBMCs provided the cDNA or gDNA that served as material.

Authors' data handling: By means of reference gene primer amplification, nucleated cell counts were estimated. Sequencing used immunoSEQ multiplex PCR; TCRdb keeps in-frame clones, though not all of them. V, J and clone size derive from that table, while D and trimming were established from the DNA sequence. The table records approximately 100,000 clones, 86% of them present only once. CDR3 length equals 13 residues. Germline V gene lookup returns CDR1 SGHDN and CDR2 FVKESK. Trimming removed 3 bases at V and 5 bases at J, with 10 bases between. This clonotype originated in a man aged 45-65 years with acute or convalescent COVID-19. The genes are TRBV14 and TRBJ1-2; no clear D gene. The specimen sequenced was peripheral blood. The CDR3 here is CASSQIDGYGYTF. In DNA form, the CDR3 reads TGTGCCAGCAGCCAGATCGACGGGTATGGCTACACCTTC.